This T cell receptor (beta chain) was captured by sequencing in a study of response to subunit inactivated influenza vaccine. The J segment lost 7 bases and the V segment lost 3 bases, leaving 9 bases of the junction unmatched. Germline values: CDR1 DFQATT, CDR2 SNEGSKA (reference sequence). CDR3 length: 14 amino acids. Concerning this clonotype: No antigen is known for it.

Study-wide results and caveats: The authors suggested that few new T cells are recruited per seasonal influenza vaccination.

TCRdb re-called the RT-PCR reads with MiXCR, one entry per CDR3 protein. Among about 800,000 distinct CDR3 sequences, less than 25% were seen once, and the ten largest hold roughly 10%. The sample here was PBMCs from blood, taken 5 days after vaccination. The sequence was obtained from a man aged 45 to 65 who received an inactivated influenza vaccine. J is TRBJ2-7 and V is TRBV20-1; TRBD2 matches at 10 bases. The CDR3 DNA reads as TGCAGTGCTAGGGGGCTAGCGGGAGAATGGGAGCAGTACTTC. Amino acids: CSARGLAGEWEQYF.